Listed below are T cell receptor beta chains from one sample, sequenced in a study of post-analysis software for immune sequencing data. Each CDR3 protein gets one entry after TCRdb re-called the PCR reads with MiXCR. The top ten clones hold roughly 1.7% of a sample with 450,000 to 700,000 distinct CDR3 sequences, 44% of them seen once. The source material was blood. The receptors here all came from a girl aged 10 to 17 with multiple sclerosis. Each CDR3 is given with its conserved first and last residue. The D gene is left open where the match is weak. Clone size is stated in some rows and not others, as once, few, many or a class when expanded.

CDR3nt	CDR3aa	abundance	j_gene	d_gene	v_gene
TGTGCCAGCAGCTTGGGGGCAGGGGGACGTGGTGGAAAACTGTTTTTT	CASSLGAGGRGGKLFF	.	TRBJ1-4	TRBD1	TRBV5-6
TGCGCCAGCAGCTTGGCCCCAGGGAGCGGAGAGACCCAGTACTTC	CASSLAPGSGETQYF	.	TRBJ2-5	.	TRBV5-1
TGTGCCAGCAGCCCATTTGCAGAGTCCTACGAGCAGTACTTC	CASSPFAESYEQYF	.	TRBJ2-7	.	TRBV4-2
TGTGCCAGCAGCCTACGGCGGGAATATGGCTACACCTTC	CASSLRREYGYTF	few	TRBJ1-2	.	TRBV4-2
TGTGCCAGCAGCCAAAGGTCCAGTGGGAACACCATATATTTT	CASSQRSSGNTIYF	once	TRBJ1-3	.	TRBV5-6
TGTGCCAGCAGCCCTAGAGGACTAGCGGGGCAGACCCAGTACTTC	CASSPRGLAGQTQYF	few	TRBJ2-5	TRBD2	TRBV9
TGTGCCAGCGGCCGAGGAGGGGGCAATGAGCAGTTCTTC	CASGRGGGNEQFF	few	TRBJ2-1	.	TRBV25-1
TGCGCCAGCAGCTCCGGGTCTCAGGGGGCAGATACGCAGTATTTT	CASSSGSQGADTQYF	.	TRBJ2-3	TRBD1	TRBV5-1
TGTGCCAGCAGTTACCCCGGACGGTCTAATGAAAAACTGTTTTTT	CASSYPGRSNEKLFF	.	TRBJ1-4	.	TRBV6-6
TGTGCCCTCCGGGGGTCCGGAAACACCATATATTTT	CALRGSGNTIYF	.	TRBJ1-3	.	TRBV12-3/TRBV12-4
TGTGCCAGCAGTTTGTCGCAGGGTAGGGAGACCCAGTACTTC	CASSLSQGRETQYF	few	TRBJ2-5	.	TRBV12-3/TRBV12-4
TGCGCCAGCAGCCAAGAAGAGGGGGCTAGCTCCTACAATGAGCAGTTCTTC	CASSQEEGASSYNEQFF	few	TRBJ2-1	TRBD1	TRBV4-1
TGCAGTGCGAGTAAAGTGGGACTCGGCACAGATACGCAGTATTTT	CSASKVGLGTDTQYF	.	TRBJ2-3	.	TRBV20-1
TGCGCCAGCAGCTTCGACACGATTCTCTCTGGGGCCAACGTCCTGACTTTC	CASSFDTILSGANVLTF	.	TRBJ2-6	.	TRBV5-1
TGTGCCAGCAGCTTTCTGGGATCAAATGGCTACACCTTC	CASSFLGSNGYTF	.	TRBJ1-2	.	TRBV7-2
TGCAGTGCTAGCCGAGACAGGGTCGGGGAGACCCAGTACTTC	CSASRDRVGETQYF	.	TRBJ2-5	TRBD1	TRBV20-1
TGTGCCACCAGTGACGGACAGGGAGCGGTCTACAATGAGCAGTTCTTC	CATSDGQGAVYNEQFF	.	TRBJ2-1	TRBD1	TRBV24-1
TGTGCCAGCAGGATAGCGGGAGGGCCGGGGGAGCAGTACTTC	CASRIAGGPGEQYF	.	TRBJ2-4	TRBD2	TRBV2
TGCGCCAGCAGCTTTGGGGAGGGCGAGCAGTACTTC	CASSFGEGEQYF	many	TRBJ2-7	TRBD2	TRBV4-1
TGTGCCAGCAGTGACTCCGGGACAGGGGGCGCTGGCTACACCTTC	CASSDSGTGGAGYTF	many	TRBJ1-2	TRBD1	TRBV6-4
TGCGCCAGCAGCCAGGGATTCACCGGGAGAGAGACCCAGTACTTC	CASSQGFTGRETQYF	.	TRBJ2-5	.	TRBV5-1
TGTGCCAGCAGCTTGGGTGAGAAAAACATTCAGTACTTC	CASSLGEKNIQYF	.	TRBJ2-4	.	TRBV5-6
TGTGCCAGCAGCCCCGCTGGGCGTTTAGCCAAAAACATTCAGTACTTC	CASSPAGRLAKNIQYF	.	TRBJ2-4	.	TRBV7-9
TGTGCCAGCAGTGACCACCATACAGGGTCGCCCTACAATGAGCAGTTCTTC	CASSDHHTGSPYNEQFF	few	TRBJ2-1	.	TRBV6-4
TGCGCCAGCAGCTGGTCGTGGAGCTCCTACAATGAGCAGTTCTTC	CASSWSWSSYNEQFF	.	TRBJ2-1	.	TRBV5-1
TGTACCAGCAGCTTAGTGTTAGCGTGGTACCAAGAGACCCAGTACTTC	CTSSLVLAWYQETQYF	.	TRBJ2-5	.	TRBV11-2
TGTGCCAGCAGCATCACCGGTACTAGCGTGTACGAGCAGTACTTC	CASSITGTSVYEQYF	few	TRBJ2-7	TRBD2	TRBV5-5
TGCGCCAGCAGCGGACAGGGCACCCCTCTCAGCACAGATACGCAGTATTTT	CASSGQGTPLSTDTQYF	.	TRBJ2-3	TRBD1	TRBV5-1
TGCAGTGCTAGACGCGGGTCAGGGGGAACAAACAACATTCAGTACTTC	CSARRGSGGTNNIQYF	.	TRBJ2-4	TRBD1	TRBV20-1
TGCAGTGCTAACCTGCTAGCGGGGGGGCCCAAGGCGCAGTATTTT	CSANLLAGGPKAQYF	.	TRBJ2-3	TRBD2	TRBV20-1
TGCAGTGCAGAGACAGGAGAGACCCAGTACTTC	CSAETGETQYF	.	TRBJ2-5	.	TRBV20-1
TGTGCCAGCGCCGTTGGGGGCTTGGGTGAGCAGTTCTTC	CASAVGGLGEQFF	.	TRBJ2-1	.	TRBV2
TGCAGTGCTAATTCCGGGACAAGCTACAATGAGCAGTTCTTC	CSANSGTSYNEQFF	.	TRBJ2-1	.	TRBV20-1
TGTGCCATCAGTGTAGGACACGGCGACTATGGCTACACCTTC	CAISVGHGDYGYTF	.	TRBJ1-2	.	TRBV10-3
TGTGCCAGCAGCTCTAGCACGAGATTCCGGGACAGATACTCTGGGGCCAACGTCCTGACTTTC	CASSSSTRFRDRYSGANVLTF	.	TRBJ2-6	TRBD1	TRBV14
TGCAGTGCTAGCAAGACTAACTATGGCTACACCTTC	CSASKTNYGYTF	once	TRBJ1-2	.	TRBV20-1
TGTGCCAGCAGCTTAGTTCGCGGGGGGGCGGAGTTCTTC	CASSLVRGGAEFF	once	TRBJ2-1	TRBD2	TRBV7-2
TGCAGTGCTAGAGGGGACAGGGATTTTAGGAATGAGCAGTTCTTC	CSARGDRDFRNEQFF	once	TRBJ2-1	TRBD1	TRBV20-1
TGTGCCAGCAGCTTTCAGGGGGTCAGTGGGTACGAGCAGTACTTC	CASSFQGVSGYEQYF	.	TRBJ2-7	TRBD1	TRBV11-1
TGCGCCAGCAGCTTTTTGAGCGGGGGATCGACAGATACGCAGTATTTT	CASSFLSGGSTDTQYF	few	TRBJ2-3	TRBD2	TRBV5-1
TGCGCCAGCAGCGCATCTAACTATGGCTACACCTTC	CASSASNYGYTF	many	TRBJ1-2	.	TRBV5-1
TGTGCCAGTAGGCCAATCACCGGGACAGGGGATGACGAGCAGTACTTC	CASRPITGTGDDEQYF	.	TRBJ2-7	TRBD1	TRBV19
TGCAGCGTTAGGGGACAGCCCAATCAGCCCCAGCATTTT	CSVRGQPNQPQHF	many	TRBJ1-5	TRBD1	TRBV29-1
TGTGCCAGCAGACTTGGGGGTTCCCCCGAGGGCTACACCTTC	CASRLGGSPEGYTF	few	TRBJ1-2	.	TRBV7-9
TGTGCCAGCAGCTGGTCCCTACAGGGGGGCCTCGGGGGCTACACCTTC	CASSWSLQGGLGGYTF	few	TRBJ1-2	TRBD1	TRBV7-2
TGCAGTGCTAGAAGTCTAGCGGTCCTCACAGATACGCAGTATTTT	CSARSLAVLTDTQYF	few	TRBJ2-3	TRBD2	TRBV20-1
TGTGCCAGCGCGGACCGGGACAGATTAAACATTCAGTACTTC	CASADRDRLNIQYF	few	TRBJ2-4	TRBD1	TRBV6-6
TGTGCCAGCAGGAAAGAAGATACGCAGTATTTT	CASRKEDTQYF	few	TRBJ2-3	.	TRBV5-5
TGCGCCAGCAGCCAAGGGACAGGCCGCTATGGCTACACCTTC	CASSQGTGRYGYTF	.	TRBJ1-2	TRBD1	TRBV4-1
TGTGCCTGGTTTTCGGACGGGGGGACCCAGTACTTC	CAWFSDGGTQYF	few	TRBJ2-5	.	TRBV30
TGTGCCAGCAGTTACCGACTAGCGGGGACCAAAAACATTCAGTACTTC	CASSYRLAGTKNIQYF	.	TRBJ2-4	TRBD2	TRBV12-3/TRBV12-4
TGTGCCAGCAGTTCCTTTCTGATGCGTCGGGAGCAGTACTTC	CASSSFLMRREQYF	.	TRBJ2-7	.	TRBV12-3/TRBV12-4
TGTGCCCTACAGGGGAGTTCTCGTAGGGAGCAGTACTTC	CALQGSSRREQYF	.	TRBJ2-7	TRBD1	TRBV6-1
TGTGCCAGCAGCGGGGGTTATACCACAGATACGCAGTATTTT	CASSGGYTTDTQYF	.	TRBJ2-3	.	TRBV11-2
TGTGCCAGCAGGTCCTCGGGGCCCTACAATGAGCAGTTCTTC	CASRSSGPYNEQFF	.	TRBJ2-1	.	TRBV6-1
TGTGCCATCAGTGTTGGCGGGGGACAGGGCTACGAGCAGTACTTC	CAISVGGGQGYEQYF	few	TRBJ2-7	TRBD1	TRBV10-3